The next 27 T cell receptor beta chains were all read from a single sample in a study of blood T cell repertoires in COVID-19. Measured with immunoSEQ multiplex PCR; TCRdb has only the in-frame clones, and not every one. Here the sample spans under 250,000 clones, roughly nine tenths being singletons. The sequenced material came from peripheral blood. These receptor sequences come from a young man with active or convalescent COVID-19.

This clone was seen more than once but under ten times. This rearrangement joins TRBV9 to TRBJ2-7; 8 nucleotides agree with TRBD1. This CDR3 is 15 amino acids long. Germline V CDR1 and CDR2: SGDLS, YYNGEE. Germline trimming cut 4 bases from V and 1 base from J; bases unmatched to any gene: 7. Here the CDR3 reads CASSLGQGASYEQYF. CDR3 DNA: TGTGCCAGCAGCCTCGGACAGGGAGCTTCCTACGAGCAGTACTTC.

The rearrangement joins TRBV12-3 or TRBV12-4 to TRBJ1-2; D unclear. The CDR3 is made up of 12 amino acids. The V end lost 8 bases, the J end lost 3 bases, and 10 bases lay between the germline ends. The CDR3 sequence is CASGPKDYGYTF. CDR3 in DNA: TGTGCCAGCGGCCCGAAAGACTATGGCTACACCTTC.

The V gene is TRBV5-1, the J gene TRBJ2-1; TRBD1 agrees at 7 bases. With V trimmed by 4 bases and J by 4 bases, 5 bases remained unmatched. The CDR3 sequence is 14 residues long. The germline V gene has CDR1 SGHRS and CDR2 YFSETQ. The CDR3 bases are TGCGCCAGCAGCGAGGGGGCAAGATACAATGAGCAGTTCTTC. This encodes CASSEGARYNEQFF.

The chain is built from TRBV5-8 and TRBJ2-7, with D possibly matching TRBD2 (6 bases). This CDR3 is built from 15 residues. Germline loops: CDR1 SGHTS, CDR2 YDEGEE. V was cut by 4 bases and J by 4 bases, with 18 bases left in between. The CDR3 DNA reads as TGTGCCAGCAGCGGAGGGACGGGTCCCTTATACGAGCAGTACTTC. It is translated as CASSGGTGPLYEQYF.

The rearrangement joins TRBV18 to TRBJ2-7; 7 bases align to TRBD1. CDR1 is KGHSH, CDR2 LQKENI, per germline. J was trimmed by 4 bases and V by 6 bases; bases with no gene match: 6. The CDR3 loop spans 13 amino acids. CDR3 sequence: CASSLGQSYEQYF. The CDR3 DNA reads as TGTGCCAGCTCCCTGGGACAGAGTTACGAGCAGTACTTC. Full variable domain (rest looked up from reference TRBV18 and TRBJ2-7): NAGVMQNPRHLVRRRGQEARLRCSPMKGHSHVYWYRQLPEEGLKFMVYLQKENIIDESGMPKERFSAEFPKEGPSILRIQQVVRGDSAAYFCASSLGQSYEQYFGPGTRLTVT.

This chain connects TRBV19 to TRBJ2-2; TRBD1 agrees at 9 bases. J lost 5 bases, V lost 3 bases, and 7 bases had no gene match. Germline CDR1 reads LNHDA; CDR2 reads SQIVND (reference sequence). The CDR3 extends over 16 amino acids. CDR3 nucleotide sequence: TGTGCCAGTAGTATGGGGACAGGGTTTTTAACCGGGGAGCTGTTTTTT. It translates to CASSMGTGFLTGELFF.

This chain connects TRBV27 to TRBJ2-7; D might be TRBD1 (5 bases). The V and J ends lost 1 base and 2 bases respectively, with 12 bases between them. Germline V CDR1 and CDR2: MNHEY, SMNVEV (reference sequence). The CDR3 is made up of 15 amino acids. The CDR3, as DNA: TGTGCCAGCAGTTTATTTCCAGGGTCGACCTACGAGCAGTACTTC. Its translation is CASSLFPGSTYEQYF.

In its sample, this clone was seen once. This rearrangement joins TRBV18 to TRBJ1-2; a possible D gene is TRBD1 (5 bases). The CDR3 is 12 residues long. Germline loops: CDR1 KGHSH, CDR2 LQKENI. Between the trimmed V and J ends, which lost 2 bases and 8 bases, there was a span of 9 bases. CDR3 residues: CASSPIDSGYTF. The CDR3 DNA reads TGTGCCAGCTCACCAATCGACAGCGGCTACACCTTC.

CDR3 residues: CASSQEAGPAFF. The CDR3 coding sequence is TGCGCCAGCAGCCAAGAGGCAGGGCCAGCTTTCTTT. The chain joins TRBV4-3 to TRBJ1-1, with a weak D call TRBD1 (5 bases). The CDR3 is made up of 12 amino acids. Per the germline V gene, CDR1 is LGHNA and CDR2 is YSLEER. Trimming shortened V by 0 bases and J by 10 bases, and 9 bases separated the two germline ends.

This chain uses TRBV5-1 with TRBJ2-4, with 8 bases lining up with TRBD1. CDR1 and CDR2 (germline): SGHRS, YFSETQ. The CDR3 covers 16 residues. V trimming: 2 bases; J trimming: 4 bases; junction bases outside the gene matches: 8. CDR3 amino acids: CASSLLTGTGKNIQYF. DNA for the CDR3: TGCGCCAGCAGCTTACTAACCGGGACAGGAAAAAACATTCAGTACTTC. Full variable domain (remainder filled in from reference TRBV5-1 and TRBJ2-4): KAGVTQTPRYLIKTRGQQVTLSCSPISGHRSVSWYQQTPGQGLQFLFEYFSETQRNKGNFPGRFSGRQFSNSRSEMNVSTLELGDSALYLCASSLLTGTGKNIQYFGAGTRLSVL.

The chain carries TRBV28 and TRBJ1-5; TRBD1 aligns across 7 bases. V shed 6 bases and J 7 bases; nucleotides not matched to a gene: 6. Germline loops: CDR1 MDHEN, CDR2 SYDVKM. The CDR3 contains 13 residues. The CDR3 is CASRKGRGQPQHF. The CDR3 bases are TGTGCCAGCAGAAAGGGCAGGGGGCAGCCCCAGCATTTT.

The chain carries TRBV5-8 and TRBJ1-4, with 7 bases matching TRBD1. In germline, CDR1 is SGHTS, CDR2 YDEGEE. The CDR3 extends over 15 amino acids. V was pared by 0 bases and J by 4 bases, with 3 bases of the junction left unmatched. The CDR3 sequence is CASSLGDSNNEKLFF. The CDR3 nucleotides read TGTGCCAGCAGCTTGGGGGACAGTAATAATGAAAAACTGTTTTTT.

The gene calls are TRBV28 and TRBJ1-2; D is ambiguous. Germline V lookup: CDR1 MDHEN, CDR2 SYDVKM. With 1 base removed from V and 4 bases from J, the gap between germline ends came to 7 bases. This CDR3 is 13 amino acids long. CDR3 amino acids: CASSLSSPYGYTF. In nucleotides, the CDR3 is TGTGCCAGCAGTTTATCAAGCCCCTATGGCTACACCTTC.

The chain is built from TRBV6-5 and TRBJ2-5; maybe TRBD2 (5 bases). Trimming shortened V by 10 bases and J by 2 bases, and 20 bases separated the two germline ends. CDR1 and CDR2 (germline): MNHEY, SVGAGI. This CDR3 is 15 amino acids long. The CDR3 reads CATSDFGRLQETQYF. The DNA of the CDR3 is TGTGCCACCTCGGACTTTGGCAGACTACAAGAGACCCAGTACTTC.

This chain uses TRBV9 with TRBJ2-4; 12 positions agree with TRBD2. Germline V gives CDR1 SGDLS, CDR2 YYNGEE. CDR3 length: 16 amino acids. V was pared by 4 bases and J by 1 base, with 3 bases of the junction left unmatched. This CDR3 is CASSPGLAGAKNIQYF. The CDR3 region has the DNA TGTGCCAGCAGCCCTGGACTAGCGGGGGCCAAAAACATTCAGTACTTC.

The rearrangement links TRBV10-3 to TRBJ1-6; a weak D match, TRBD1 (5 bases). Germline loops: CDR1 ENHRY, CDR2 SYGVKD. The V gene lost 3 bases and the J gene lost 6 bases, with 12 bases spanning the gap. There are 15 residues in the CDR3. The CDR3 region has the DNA TGTGCCATCAGTGATTTGGGGCAGGGTAATTCACCCCTCCACTTT. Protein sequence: CAISDLGQGNSPLHF.

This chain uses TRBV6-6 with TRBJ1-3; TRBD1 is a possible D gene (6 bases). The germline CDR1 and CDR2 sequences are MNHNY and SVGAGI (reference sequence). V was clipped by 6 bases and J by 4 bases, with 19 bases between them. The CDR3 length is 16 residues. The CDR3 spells CASREKDSLAGNTIYF. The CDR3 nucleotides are TGTGCCAGCAGAGAGAAGGACAGTTTGGCCGGAAACACCATATATTTT.

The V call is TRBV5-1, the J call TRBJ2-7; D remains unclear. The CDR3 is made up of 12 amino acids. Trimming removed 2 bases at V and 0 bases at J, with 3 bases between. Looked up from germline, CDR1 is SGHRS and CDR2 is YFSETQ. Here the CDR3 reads CASSFSSYEQYF. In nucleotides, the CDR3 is TGCGCCAGCAGCTTCAGCTCCTACGAGCAGTACTTC.

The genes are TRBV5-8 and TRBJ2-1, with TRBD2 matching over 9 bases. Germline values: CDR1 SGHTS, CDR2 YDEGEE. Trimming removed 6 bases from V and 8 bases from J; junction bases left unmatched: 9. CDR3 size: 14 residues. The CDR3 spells CASTPRIAGDEQFF. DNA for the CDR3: TGTGCCAGCACCCCGAGGATAGCGGGAGATGAGCAGTTCTTC.

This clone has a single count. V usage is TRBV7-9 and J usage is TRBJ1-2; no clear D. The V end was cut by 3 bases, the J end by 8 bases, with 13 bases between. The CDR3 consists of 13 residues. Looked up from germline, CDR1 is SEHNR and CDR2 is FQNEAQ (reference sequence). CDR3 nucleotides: TGTGCCAGCAGCTTGGATGGAGCTCGGGGCTACACCTTC. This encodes CASSLDGARGYTF.

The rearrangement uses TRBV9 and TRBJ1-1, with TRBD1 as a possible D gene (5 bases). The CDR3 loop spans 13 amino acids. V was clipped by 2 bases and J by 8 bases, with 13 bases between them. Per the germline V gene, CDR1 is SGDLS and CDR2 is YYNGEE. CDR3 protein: CASSVSLGGEAFF. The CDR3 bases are TGTGCCAGCAGCGTCTCCCTCGGGGGGGAAGCTTTCTTT.

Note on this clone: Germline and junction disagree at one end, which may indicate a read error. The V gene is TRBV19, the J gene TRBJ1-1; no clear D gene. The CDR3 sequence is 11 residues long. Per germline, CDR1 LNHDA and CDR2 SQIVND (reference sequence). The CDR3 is CASSIGQRILF. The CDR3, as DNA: TGTGCCAGTAGTATAGGCCAGCGAATTCTTTTT. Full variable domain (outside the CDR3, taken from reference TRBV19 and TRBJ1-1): DGGITQSPKYLFRKEGQNVTLSCEQNLNHDAMYWYRQDPGQGLRLIYYSQIVNDFQKGDIAEGYSVSREKKESFPLTVTSAQKNPTAFYLCASSIGQRILFGQGTRLTVV.

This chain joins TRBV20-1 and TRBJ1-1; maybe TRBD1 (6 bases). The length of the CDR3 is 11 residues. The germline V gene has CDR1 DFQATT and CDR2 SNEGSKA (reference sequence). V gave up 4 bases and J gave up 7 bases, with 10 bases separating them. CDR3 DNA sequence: TGCAGTGCTACTTTACAGGGTGAAGCTTTCTTT. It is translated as CSATLQGEAFF.

In nucleotides, the CDR3 is TGCGCCAGCAGCTTGGGGACACAGGTTAACTATGGCTACACCTTC. This translates into CASSLGTQVNYGYTF. V usage is TRBV5-1 and J usage is TRBJ1-2, with D maybe TRBD1 (5 bases). Per the germline V gene, CDR1 is SGHRS and CDR2 is YFSETQ. The CDR3 is made up of 15 amino acids. V was cut by 0 bases and J by 1 base, with 10 bases left in between. Together with reference TRBV5-1 and TRBJ1-2, the CDR3 gives the full variable domain: KAGVTQTPRYLIKTRGQQVTLSCSPISGHRSVSWYQQTPGQGLQFLFEYFSETQRNKGNFPGRFSGRQFSNSRSEMNVSTLELGDSALYLCASSLGTQVNYGYTFGSGTRLTVV.

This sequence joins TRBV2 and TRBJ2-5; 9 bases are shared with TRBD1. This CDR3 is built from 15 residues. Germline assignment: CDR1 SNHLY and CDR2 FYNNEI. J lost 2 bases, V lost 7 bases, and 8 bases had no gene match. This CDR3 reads CASTSGQGMQETQYF. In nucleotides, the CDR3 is TGTGCCAGCACCTCGGGACAGGGAATGCAAGAGACCCAGTACTTC.

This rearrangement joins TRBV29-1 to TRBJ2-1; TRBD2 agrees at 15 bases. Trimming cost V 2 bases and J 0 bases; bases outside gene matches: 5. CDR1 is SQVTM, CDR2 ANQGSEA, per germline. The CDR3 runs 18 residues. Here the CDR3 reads CSVEWGLAGGFSYNEQFF. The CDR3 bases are TGCAGCGTTGAATGGGGACTAGCGGGAGGTTTCTCCTACAATGAGCAGTTCTTC.

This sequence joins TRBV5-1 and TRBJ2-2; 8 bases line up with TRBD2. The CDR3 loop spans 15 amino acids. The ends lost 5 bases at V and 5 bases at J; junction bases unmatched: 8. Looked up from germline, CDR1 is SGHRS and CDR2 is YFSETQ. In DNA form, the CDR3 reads TGCGCCAGCAGGCGAGCGGGAGCCCTAACCGGGGAGCTGTTTTTT. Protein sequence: CASRRAGALTGELFF.